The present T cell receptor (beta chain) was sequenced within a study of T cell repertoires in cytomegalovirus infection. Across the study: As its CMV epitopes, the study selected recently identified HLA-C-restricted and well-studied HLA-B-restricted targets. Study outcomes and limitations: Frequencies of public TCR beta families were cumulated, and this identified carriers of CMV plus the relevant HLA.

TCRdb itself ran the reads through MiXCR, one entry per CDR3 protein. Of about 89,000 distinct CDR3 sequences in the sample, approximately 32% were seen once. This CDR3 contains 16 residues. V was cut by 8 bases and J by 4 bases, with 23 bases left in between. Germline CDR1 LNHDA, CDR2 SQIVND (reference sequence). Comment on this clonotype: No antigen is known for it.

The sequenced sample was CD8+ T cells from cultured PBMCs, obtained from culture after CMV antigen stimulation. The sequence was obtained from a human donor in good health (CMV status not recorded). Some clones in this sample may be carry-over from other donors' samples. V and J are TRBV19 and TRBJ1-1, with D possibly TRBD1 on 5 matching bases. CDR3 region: CASAAGTNHRPTEAFF. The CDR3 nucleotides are TGTGCCAGTGCGGCAGGGACCAATCATAGGCCCACTGAAGCTTTCTTT.